Listed below are T cell receptor beta chains from one sample, sequenced in a study of blood T cells in healthy people across ages. TCRdb itself ran the 5' RACE reads through MiXCR, one entry per CDR3 protein. The data contain about 1.4 million distinct CDR3 sequences, roughly 59% of them singletons. Sequencing was done on a sample of blood. The source is a man aged 18 to 35 in good health. The CDR3 runs from the conserved cysteine through the conserved F or W. Each record gives: CDR3 DNA, CDR3 protein, V gene, J gene, clone size, D gene. D genes are given only for firm matches. Where a row states a size, it is once, few, many or the class of an expanded clone; other rows omit it.

CDR3nt: TGTGCCATCAGTGAGTCAACAGGCTGGAACACTGAAGCTTTCTTT
CDR3aa: CAISESTGWNTEAFF
v_gene: TRBV10-3
j_gene: TRBJ1-1
abundance: -
d_gene: -

CDR3nt: TGTGCCTGGGGACAGGGCGTCAGCTACACCTTC
CDR3aa: CAWGQGVSYTF
v_gene: TRBV30
j_gene: TRBJ1-2
abundance: -
d_gene: TRBD1

CDR3nt: TGTGCCACCAGCAGAGATCCGTTGAACACCCGGACTGGGGCAAACGAGCAGTACTTC
CDR3aa: CATSRDPLNTRTGANEQYF
v_gene: TRBV15
j_gene: TRBJ2-7
abundance: -
d_gene: -

CDR3nt: TGCGCCAGCAGCCATTGGGACAGCATGGGTAATTCACCCCTCCACTTT
CDR3aa: CASSHWDSMGNSPLHF
v_gene: TRBV4-1
j_gene: TRBJ1-6
abundance: few
d_gene: TRBD1

CDR3nt: TGCGCCAGCAGCCAACCGACAGGGGTAAATACGCAGTATTTT
CDR3aa: CASSQPTGVNTQYF
v_gene: TRBV4-1
j_gene: TRBJ2-3
abundance: -
d_gene: TRBD1

CDR3nt: TGCAGCGTGGGGGGACTAGCGGGGGCCCAATCCTATAATGAGCAGTTCTTC
CDR3aa: CSVGGLAGAQSYNEQFF
v_gene: TRBV29-1
j_gene: TRBJ2-1
abundance: -
d_gene: TRBD2

CDR3nt: TGCAGTGCAACGACAGGGATGGAGACCCAGTACTTC
CDR3aa: CSATTGMETQYF
v_gene: TRBV20-1
j_gene: TRBJ2-5
abundance: -
d_gene: TRBD1

CDR3nt: TGCAGCGTTGAGGAGGCAGGGAGGGAGCTGTTTTTT
CDR3aa: CSVEEAGRELFF
v_gene: TRBV29-1
j_gene: TRBJ2-2
abundance: once
d_gene: -

CDR3nt: TGTGCCAGCAGCTCGGCTAGCGTTAATGAGCAGTACTTC
CDR3aa: CASSSASVNEQYF
v_gene: TRBV7-2
j_gene: TRBJ2-5
abundance: -
d_gene: -

CDR3nt: TGCGCCAGCAGCGTGTTGGGCAGGAACACTGAAGCTTTCTTT
CDR3aa: CASSVLGRNTEAFF
v_gene: TRBV5-1
j_gene: TRBJ1-1
abundance: -
d_gene: -

CDR3nt: TGTGCCAGCAGCTTAGTCGACGGGAGAACCCACGAGCAGTACTTC
CDR3aa: CASSLVDGRTHEQYF
v_gene: TRBV7-9
j_gene: TRBJ2-7
abundance: -
d_gene: -

CDR3nt: TGTGCCACCCGCCTGGGGGGTGACGGGGAAAAACTGTTTTTT
CDR3aa: CATRLGGDGEKLFF
v_gene: TRBV10-3
j_gene: TRBJ1-4
abundance: -
d_gene: -